The 23 T cell receptor beta chains given below trace back to one sample, sequenced in a study of T cells in tumors after PD-1 blockade (dated by TCRdb to between 2018 and 2021). The time point label, read with the paper, signifies: before anti-PD-1 therapy. Preparation of the library involved the immunoSEQ multiplex PCR assay. Here the immuneACCESS table is served through TCRdb, limited to in-frame sequences with V and J called. Missing clones are a known gap in these copies; in checked studies unresolved V genes cover under half, and the rest lacks a known reason. Recorded for this sample are roughly 48,000 clones; around 85% of them occurred a single time. The ten largest clones add up to less than 5% of the sample. Sequencing was performed on PBMCs, taken before anti-PD-1 treatment. These receptors all stem from a human donor with basal cell carcinoma.

The chain has TRBV6-2 or TRBV6-3 and TRBJ2-5; D not resolved. Trimming removed 2 bases from V and 2 bases from J, with 6 bases in between. The CDR3 covers 13 residues. Germline CDR1 and CDR2: MNHEY and SVGEGT. CDR3 nucleotides: TGTGCCAGCAGTTACAGGGAACAAGAGACCCAGTACTTC. Protein sequence: CASSYREQETQYF.

The chain joins TRBV11-3 to TRBJ1-3; D gene unclear. CDR3 length: 16 amino acids. V lost 3 bases to trimming and J lost 0 bases, with 12 bases between them. Germline V lookup: CDR1 SGHNT, CDR2 YENEEA. DNA of the CDR3: TGTGCCAGCAGCTTCAACGGCCCTAGCTCTGGAAACACCATATATTTT. It codes for CASSFNGPSSGNTIYF.

The chain carries TRBV7-9 and TRBJ2-3, with a weak D call TRBD2 (6 bases). V was trimmed by 5 bases and J by 5 bases, leaving 14 bases between them. Germline values: CDR1 SEHNR, CDR2 FQNEAQ (reference sequence). This CDR3 region has 14 residues. CDR3 sequence (DNA): TGTGCCAGCAGCCCTAGGGACTTTATAGATACGCAGTATTTT. Protein sequence: CASSPRDFIDTQYF.

DNA of the CDR3: TGTGCCAGCAGCTTGGTTCCCTCTTCCTATGGCTACACCTTC. This gives the protein CASSLVPSSYGYTF. The chain employs TRBV5-6 and TRBJ1-2; D unresolved. The CDR3 covers 14 residues. CDR1 and CDR2 from the germline V gene are SGHDT and YYEEEE. Trimming cost V 0 bases and J 4 bases, with 10 bases left between them.

The chain joins TRBV30 to TRBJ2-7; no definite D call. The germline V gene encodes CDR1 GTSNPN and CDR2 SVGIG (reference sequence). CDR3 length: 14 amino acids. V gave up 0 bases and J gave up 2 bases, with 11 bases separating them. The CDR3 sequence: CAWSVRQRPYEQYF. CDR3 nucleotides: TGTGCCTGGAGTGTACGGCAGAGACCCTACGAGCAGTACTTC.

The table lists this clone with a count of one. This chain connects TRBV5-6 to TRBJ1-3, with no clear D. The V and J ends lost 0 bases and 6 bases respectively, with 7 bases between them. The CDR3 loop spans 13 amino acids. Germline V CDR1 and CDR2: SGHDT, YYEEEE. CDR3 coding DNA: TGTGCCAGCAGCTTGGCCGGGAAAAACACCATATATTTT. The encoded protein is CASSLAGKNTIYF.

The chain recombines TRBV6-5 with TRBJ1-6; D is unresolved. Germline CDR1 is MNHEY and CDR2 is SVGAGI. CDR3 length: 15 residues. The V end was cut by 6 bases, the J end by 3 bases, with 12 bases between. This CDR3 is CASSGRTYYNSPLHF. CDR3 DNA sequence: TGTGCCAGCAGCGGTAGGACTTACTATAATTCACCCCTCCACTTT.

This clone has only one observation. The chain employs TRBV7-9 and TRBJ1-6; D ambiguous. Deletions cut 5 bases from V and 4 bases from J, with 18 bases between. The length of the CDR3 is 17 residues. The germline V gene encodes CDR1 SEHNR and CDR2 FQNEAQ (reference sequence). The CDR3 sequence: CASSRSGVGIYNSPLHF. The CDR3 DNA reads TGTGCCAGCAGCCGGAGTGGTGTCGGTATTTATAATTCACCCCTCCACTTT.

The chain employs TRBV19 and TRBJ1-2, with TRBD1 matching 8 bases. Germline V CDR1 and CDR2: LNHDA, SQIVND (reference sequence). Losses at the gene ends were 6 bases for V and 4 bases for J; bases not matched to a gene: 7. This CDR3 has 14 amino acids. The CDR3 region has the DNA TGTGCCAGTAGCCCGACAGGGGACACCTATGGCTACACCTTC. Protein product: CASSPTGDTYGYTF. The full variable domain, completed using reference TRBV19 and TRBJ1-2, is DGGITQSPKYLFRKEGQNVTLSCEQNLNHDAMYWYRQDPGQGLRLIYYSQIVNDFQKGDIAEGYSVSREKKESFPLTVTSAQKNPTAFYLCASSPTGDTYGYTFGSGTRLTVV.

This sequence joins TRBV19 and TRBJ1-6, with TRBD1 matching over 8 bases. The ends lost 6 bases at V and 11 bases at J; junction bases unmatched: 12. The CDR3 consists of 15 residues. Germline V lookup: CDR1 LNHDA, CDR2 SQIVND (reference sequence). CDR3 sequence: CASRNGQGAWAPLHF. The DNA of the CDR3 is TGTGCCAGTAGAAACGGACAGGGTGCGTGGGCACCCCTCCACTTT.

The V call is TRBV24-1, the J call TRBJ1-2; the match to TRBD1 covers 9 bases. J lost 2 bases, V lost 4 bases, and 4 bases had no gene match. This CDR3 contains 15 residues. Germline CDR1 reads KGHDR; CDR2 reads SFDVKD. The CDR3 coding sequence is TGTGCCACCAGTGAATCCGGGACAGGGAACTATGGCTACACCTTC. It specifies CATSESGTGNYGYTF.

J is TRBJ1-5 and V is TRBV6-6, with D possibly being TRBD1 (5 bases). V was trimmed by 7 bases and J by 2 bases, leaving 15 bases between them. CDR3 length equals 15 residues. Germline V gene lookup returns CDR1 MNHNY and CDR2 SVGAGI (reference sequence). The CDR3 spells CASTTVGGGNQPQHF. The CDR3 nucleotides read TGTGCCAGCACCACCGTGGGGGGGGGCAATCAGCCCCAGCATTTT.

This chain uses TRBV5-1 with TRBJ1-1, with D possibly TRBD1 on 5 matching bases. This CDR3 region has 13 residues. V was cut by 4 bases and J by 5 bases, with 12 bases left in between. In germline, CDR1 is SGHRS, CDR2 YFSETQ. The CDR3 nucleotides are TGCGCCAGCAGCGCCCCAGGGTGGACTGAAGCTTTCTTT. Translation: CASSAPGWTEAFF.

This clone was found a few times. The chain joins TRBV7-2 to TRBJ2-1; D possibly corresponds to TRBD2 (6 bases). CDR3 length equals 15 residues. The ends were cut back, 2 bases at V and 1 base at J, with 9 bases in the middle. Germline CDR1 and CDR2: SGHTA and FQGNSA. CDR3: CASSLRRGSYNEQFF. CDR3 sequence (DNA): TGTGCCAGCAGCTTAAGGCGGGGATCCTACAATGAGCAGTTCTTC. The complete variable domain, with remaining parts taken from reference TRBV7-2 and TRBJ2-1, reads GAGVSQSPSNKVTEKGKDVELRCDPISGHTALYWYRQSLGQGLEFLIYFQGNSAPDKSGLPSDRFSAERTGGSVSTLTIQRTQQEDSAVYLCASSLRRGSYNEQFFGPGTRLTVL.

This chain connects TRBV6-6 to TRBJ2-7; no clear D gene. The V end lost 1 base, the J end lost 2 bases, and 6 bases lay between the germline ends. Germline V gives CDR1 MNHNY, CDR2 SVGAGI (reference sequence). The CDR3 is 13 residues long. DNA for the CDR3: TGTGCCAGCAGTTACTTTCGGACCTACGAGCAGTACTTC. Its translation is CASSYFRTYEQYF.

The gene calls are TRBV5-1 and TRBJ2-3; no clear D gene. CDR1 is SGHRS, CDR2 YFSETQ, per germline. V was pared by 5 bases and J by 0 bases, with 16 bases between. The CDR3 runs to 16 residues. CDR3 coding DNA: TGCGCCAGCAGTTCTTTGTCTCCAGTTAGCACAGATACGCAGTATTTT. This sequence encodes CASSSLSPVSTDTQYF.

The chain couples TRBV3-1 (or the pseudogene TRBV3-2) to TRBJ2-2, with 9 bases aligning to TRBD1. V was pared by 4 bases and J by 7 bases, with 7 bases of the junction left unmatched. The germline V gene encodes CDR1 LGHDT and CDR2 YNNKEL (reference sequence). The CDR3 is 15 residues long. The CDR3 sequence: CASSRKQGANGELFF. DNA for the CDR3: TGTGCCAGCAGCCGGAAACAGGGGGCAAACGGGGAGCTGTTTTTT.

This clone showed up just a few times. The chain employs TRBV7-9 and TRBJ2-5; D may correspond to TRBD1 or TRBD2 (6 bases each). This CDR3 is 15 amino acids long. Germline CDR1 is SEHNR and CDR2 is FQNEAQ (reference sequence). Deletions cut 0 bases from V and 5 bases from J, with 13 bases between. The CDR3 loop reads CASSLAGGPMETQYF. The CDR3 DNA reads as TGTGCCAGCAGCTTAGCGGGGGGCCCCATGGAGACCCAGTACTTC.

J is TRBJ2-1 and V is TRBV4-1; unclear D gene. The CDR3 spans 12 residues. V lost 4 bases and J lost 8, with 9 bases in between. Germline loops: CDR1 MGHRA, CDR2 YSYEKL. Here the CDR3 reads CASSRFEDEQFF. The CDR3 DNA follows: TGCGCCAGCAGCCGCTTTGAAGATGAGCAGTTCTTC.

In this sample, this clone turned up once. This chain uses TRBV7-9 with TRBJ1-1; D unclear. The CDR3 sequence is 14 residues long. V was pared by 1 base and J by 1 base, with 7 bases between. Germline V gives CDR1 SEHNR, CDR2 FQNEAQ (reference sequence). The CDR3 spells CASSLDHRNTEAFF. For the CDR3, the DNA is TGTGCCAGCAGCTTAGATCACAGGAACACTGAAGCTTTCTTT.

This sequence joins TRBV7-2 and TRBJ1-5; no clear D gene. The length of the CDR3 is 14 residues. Trimming left V 1 base short and J 6 bases short, with 10 bases between. CDR1 is SGHTA, CDR2 FQGNSA, per germline. The CDR3 here is CASSLEAGRQPQHF. In DNA, the CDR3 is TGTGCCAGCAGCTTAGAGGCAGGTCGTCAGCCCCAGCATTTT.

Only one count was recorded for this clone. The J gene is TRBJ1-2, the V gene TRBV6-5; tentative D call: TRBD1 (5 bases). Germline V gene lookup returns CDR1 MNHEY and CDR2 SVGAGI. The CDR3 is 15 residues long. V was shortened by 7 bases and J by 0 bases, with 15 bases between the two germline ends. The CDR3 region has the DNA TGTGCCAGCAACTCGAGACAGAGCCCTAACTATGGCTACACCTTC. Translating it yields CASNSRQSPNYGYTF.

The chain has TRBV6-1 and TRBJ1-2, with D unresolved. The CDR3 consists of 11 residues. The V end was cut by 3 bases, the J end by 5 bases, with 4 bases between. Germline CDR1 and CDR2: MNHNS and SASEGT. CDR3 loop: CASSDRYGYTF. Written as DNA, the CDR3 is TGTGCCAGCAGTGACAGATATGGCTACACCTTC.